This record looks at one T cell receptor (beta chain) sequence and its context. The data originate from a study of blood T cell repertoires in COVID-19. Turning to the study itself: The cDNA or gDNA used as material had been derived from T cells, B-cell-depleted T cells, or PBMCs.

The CDR3 length is 14 residues. The germline V gene has CDR1 SGHTS and CDR2 YDEGEE. Trimming shortened V by 0 bases and J by 2 bases, and 7 bases separated the two germline ends. Sequenced by immunoSEQ multiplex PCR; TCRdb stores in-frame clones only, minus some. This table has tens of thousands of clones, 92% appearing once. The chain has TRBV5-8 and TRBJ2-3; tentatively, D is TRBD2 (6 bases). The sequenced material came from peripheral blood. The TCR comes from a man in his fifties or sixties with active COVID-19. The CDR3 loop is CASSLAGVTDTQYF. The CDR3 nucleotides read TGTGCCAGCAGCTTGGCGGGGGTCACAGATACGCAGTATTTT.